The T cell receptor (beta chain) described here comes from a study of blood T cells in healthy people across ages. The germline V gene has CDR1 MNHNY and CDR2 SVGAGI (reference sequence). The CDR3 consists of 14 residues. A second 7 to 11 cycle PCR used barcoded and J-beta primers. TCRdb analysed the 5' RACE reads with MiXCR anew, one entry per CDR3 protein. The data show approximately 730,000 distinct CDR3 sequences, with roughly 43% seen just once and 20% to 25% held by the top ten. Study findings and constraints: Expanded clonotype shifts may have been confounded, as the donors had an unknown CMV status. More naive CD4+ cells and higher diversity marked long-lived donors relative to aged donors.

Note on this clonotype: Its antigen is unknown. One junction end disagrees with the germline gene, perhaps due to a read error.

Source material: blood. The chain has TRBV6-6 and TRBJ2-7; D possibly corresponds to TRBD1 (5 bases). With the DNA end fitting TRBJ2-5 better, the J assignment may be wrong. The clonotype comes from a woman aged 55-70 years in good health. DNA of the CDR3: TGTGCCAGCAGGGTAGGACAAAACCAAGGGACCCAGTACTTC. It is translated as CASRVGQNQGTQYF.